This is a list of T cell receptor beta chains from one sample in a study of siplizumab effects on memory and regulatory T cells. Antigens for these TCRs are unknown. The repertoire was sequenced with immunoSEQ multiplex PCR; TCRdb's copy has only in-frame clones and lacks some. The sample lists approximately 3,000 clones, 53% occurring once. Sequencing used CFSE-low (dividing) CD4+ T cells sorted from an allogeneic mixed lymphocyte reaction. These TCRs come from a human donor in good health; the cells came from an allogeneic mixed lymphocyte reaction. CDR3s include the opening cysteine and the closing phenylalanine or tryptophan.

TRBV18 | CASSPSQGRLVEQFF
TRBV6-5 | CASRQGNYGYTF
TRBV4-3 | CASSPRDRGSTDTQYF
TRBV4-3 | CASSQERGNEQFF
TRBV5-4 | CATTDPIKDTQYF
TRBV18 | CASSQSSYEQYF
TRBV11-2 | CASSLRAGDQETQYF
TRBV10-3 | CAISEAWGEKETQYF
TRBV2 | CASRESGANVLTF
TRBV18 | CASSPALTGGYGYTQYF
TRBV5-1 | CASSTGTGGGYTF
TRBV19 | CASRGSEGRRAFF
TRBV10-3 | CAISDRLGLSLFYEQYF